This T cell receptor (beta chain) was identified in a study of metastatic and nonmetastatic thyroid tumors. In the study overall: Malignant and benign thyroid patients had repertoires compared in peripheral blood and tumor or nodule tissue.

Thyroid surgery had not been preceded by any treatment in any patient. Study findings and constraints: According to reports, the diversity of TCR beta was significantly higher in malignant thyroid tumors than in benign nodules, and this held in both blood and tumor samples.

Per the original data handling: CDR3 differences across clinicopathological groups were used to build a distant-metastasis classifier for papillary thyroid cancer. TCRdb reprocessed the PCR reads using MiXCR. TCRdb, not the authors, supplied the V and J calls. The profile shows about 20,000 clones, approximately 22% of them singletons. This clone was counted many times. Its antigen is as yet unknown. Trimming cost V 1 base and J 0 bases, with 7 bases left between them. CDR3 length equals 14 residues. Per the germline V gene, CDR1 is SGHRS and CDR2 is YFSETQ. Specimen: tumor tissue. The chain combines TRBV5-1 with TRBJ1-1, with no clear D. This sequence originates from a female donor with papillary thyroid cancer or a benign thyroid nodule (not recorded which). Some clones in this sample may be carry-over from other donors' samples. CDR3 amino acids: CASSLYGLNTEAFF. As DNA, the CDR3 is TGCGCCAGCAGCTTGTACGGTTTGAACACTGAAGCTTTCTTT.